The 32 T cell receptor beta chains presented below share a single source sample, sequenced in a study of T cells after yellow fever vaccination. One entry per CDR3 protein results from TCRdb running MiXCR on the 5' RACE reads. The sample yields 25,000 to 30,000 distinct CDR3 sequences, 6.3% seen once. The input for sequencing was PBMCs, either bulk or a sorted T-cell subset (CD4+, CD8+, memory, or dextramer-sorted; not recorded which), taken on the day of the yellow fever booster vaccination. Receptors originate from a man aged 25 to 40 who received the YFV17D yellow fever vaccine.

V is TRBV5-1 and J is TRBJ2-6; D is unclear. V lost 4 bases, J lost 2 bases, and 7 bases lay in between. Germline V gene sequence: CDR1 SGHRS, CDR2 YFSETQ. CDR3 size: 14 residues. CDR3 sequence: CASSTLPGANVLTF. Here the CDR3 DNA reads TGCGCCAGCAGCACGCTGCCTGGGGCCAACGTCCTGACTTTC.

This clonotype was seen many times. This chain joins TRBV29-1 and TRBJ2-4; tentatively, D is TRBD1 or TRBD2 (7 bases each). This CDR3 is built from 16 residues. V was shortened by 6 bases and J by 8 bases, with 26 bases between the two germline ends. Germline V CDR1 and CDR2: SQVTM, ANQGSEA. In DNA, the CDR3 is TGCAGCGTCAAAGGGGAGGGAGACAGGGCGGGAGACATTCAGTACTTC. Translating gives CSVKGEGDRAGDIQYF.

Turning to this clonotype: The junction departs from germline at one end; a sequencing error may be responsible. This rearrangement joins TRBV3-1 to TRBJ2-2; D is unclear. The length of the CDR3 is 15 residues. CDR1 LGHDT and CDR2 YNNKEL come from the germline V gene (reference sequence). This chain's CDR3 is CASSQGPFSTEELFF. The CDR3 bases are TGTGCCAGCAGCCAAGGTCCCTTCTCTACCGAGGAGCTGTTTTTT. Full variable domain (remainder filled in from reference TRBV3-1 and TRBJ2-2): DTAVSQTPKYLVTQMGNDKSIKCEQNLGHDTMYWYKQDSKKFLKIMFSYNNKELIINETVPNRFSPKSPDKAHLNLHINSLELGDSAVYFCASSQGPFSTEELFFGEGSRLTVL.

This clonotype was recorded many times. The J gene is TRBJ1-5, the V gene TRBV4-2; D is ambiguous. The CDR3 consists of 13 residues. Germline V gene data show CDR1 as LGHNA and CDR2 as YNFKEQ. V was cut by 0 bases and J by 5 bases, with 5 bases left in between. In DNA, the CDR3 is TGTGCCAGCAGCCAAGATAACGATCAGCCCCAGCATTTT. It codes for CASSQDNDQPQHF.

In its sample, this clonotype was seen many times. This sequence joins TRBV9 and TRBJ2-7; D is undetermined. This CDR3 contains 14 residues. Germline assignment: CDR1 SGDLS and CDR2 YYNGEE. The V gene lost 2 bases and the J gene lost 2 bases, with 11 bases spanning the gap. CDR3 nucleotides: TGTGCCAGCAGCGTCTCGCCAGGACCCTACGAGCAGTACTTC. It yields the protein CASSVSPGPYEQYF.

This clonotype was seen at least ten times. The J gene is TRBJ1-1, the V gene TRBV7-2; unclear D gene. CDR1 is SGHTA and CDR2 is FQGNSA in the germline V gene. The CDR3 runs to 12 residues. V dropped 1 base and J dropped 11 bases, with 11 bases sitting between them. CDR3 DNA sequence: TGTGCCAGCAGCTTAGGTGGCGGTAGCGCTTTCTTT. Protein: CASSLGGGSAFF.

This clonotype was counted at least ten times. J is TRBJ1-1 and V is TRBV18; no firm D call. The CDR3 runs to 15 residues. CDR1 is KGHSH, CDR2 LQKENI, per germline. V was cut by 3 bases and J by 0 bases, with 11 bases left in between. The CDR3 protein is CASSPLNKMNTEAFF. The CDR3 nucleotides read TGTGCCAGCTCACCCCTAAATAAAATGAACACTGAAGCTTTCTTT.

The chain carries TRBV6-5 and TRBJ2-6; no clear D. CDR3 length: 18 residues. Trimming pared 0 bases from V and 0 bases from J, leaving 12 bases between. The V gene's germline CDR1 is MNHEY and CDR2 SVGAGI. This CDR3 is CASSYSVGSRSGANVLTF. The CDR3 region has the DNA TGTGCCAGCAGTTACTCGGTAGGATCCCGCTCTGGGGCCAACGTCCTGACTTTC.

This clonotype was seen a handful of times. One junction end does not reproduce the germline sequence, and a read error may be involved. The chain joins TRBV20-1 to TRBJ2-1; 7 bases fit TRBD2. The germline gives CDR1 DFQATT, CDR2 SNEGSKA (reference sequence). The CDR3 runs 17 residues. The CDR3 DNA follows: TGCTGTGCTAGCTTTTTAAAAACCGGGACTAAGCTCAATGAGCAGTTCTTC. Protein: CCASFLKTGTKLNEQFF.

This clonotype was picked up a small number of times. The chain links TRBV6-1 to TRBJ2-5, with 8 positions matching TRBD2. The V gene end was trimmed by 7 bases and the J gene end by 4 bases; junction bases not matched to a gene: 8. CDR1 and CDR2 (germline): MNHNS, SASEGT. The CDR3 sequence is 14 residues long. DNA for the CDR3: TGTGCCAGCACGCCGGGACTAGTCGGAGAGACCCAGTACTTC. Its protein is CASTPGLVGETQYF.

This clonotype was seen at least ten times. V and J are TRBV12-3 or TRBV12-4 and TRBJ2-3; 11 bases are shared with TRBD2. After removal of 6 bases from V and 6 bases from J, the junction contained 11 bases not matched to a gene. This CDR3 is built from 16 residues. CDR3 bases: TGTGCCAGCAGCCGAATAGCGGGAGGGGGTTCGGATACGCAGTATTTT. Translated: CASSRIAGGGSDTQYF.

There are many counts of this clonotype. The V call is TRBV14, the J call TRBJ1-1; D not resolved. This CDR3 spans 14 amino acids. Trimming cost V 4 bases and J 4 bases, with 13 bases left between them. In germline, CDR1 is SGHDN, CDR2 FVKESK. DNA for the CDR3: TGTGCCAGCAGCCTAAGACCCCGGGGCACTGAAGCTTTCTTT. This encodes CASSLRPRGTEAFF.

In this sample, this clonotype turned up many times. The V gene is TRBV5-1, the J gene TRBJ2-3; tentatively, D is TRBD1 or TRBD2 (5 bases each). Per the germline V gene, CDR1 is SGHRS and CDR2 is YFSETQ. The CDR3 runs to 14 residues. Trimming pared 8 bases from V and 4 bases from J, leaving 17 bases between. CDR3 nucleotides: TGCGCCAGTGGTGGGGGTTGGGGCCCAGATACGCAGTATTTT. Encoded protein: CASGGGWGPDTQYF.

This clonotype was counted a few times. The chain is built from TRBV27 and TRBJ1-6; 11 nucleotides match TRBD1. The junction had 5 bases not matched to a gene; V was cut back by 0 bases and J by 10 bases. Germline V CDR1 and CDR2: MNHEY, SMNVEV (reference sequence). CDR3 size: 16 residues. The CDR3 loop is CASSLSWDRGDSPLHF. Written as DNA, the CDR3 is TGTGCCAGCAGTTTATCTTGGGACAGGGGGGACTCACCCCTCCACTTT.

This clonotype was recorded at least ten times. This CDR3 is CSAPSQPHTEAFF. The CDR3 coding sequence is TGCAGTGCTCCCTCCCAGCCGCACACTGAAGCTTTCTTT. The chain employs TRBV20-1 and TRBJ1-1; D unclear. Germline assignment: CDR1 DFQATT and CDR2 SNEGSKA (reference sequence). The germline V and J ends were trimmed by 5 bases and 3 bases, with 13 bases remaining between them. This CDR3 spans 13 amino acids.

There are many counts of this clonotype. The chain joins TRBV7-2 to TRBJ2-3; TRBD1 is a possible D gene (5 bases). Germline CDR1 reads SGHTA; CDR2 reads FQGNSA. The CDR3 has 15 amino acids. V was pared by 2 bases and J by 2 bases, with 11 bases between. The CDR3 protein is CASSLQVGATDTQYF. The CDR3, as DNA: TGTGCCAGCAGCTTACAGGTTGGGGCCACAGATACGCAGTATTTT. Using reference TRBV7-2 and TRBJ2-3 for the parts outside the CDR3, the full variable domain is GAGVSQSPSNKVTEKGKDVELRCDPISGHTALYWYRQSLGQGLEFLIYFQGNSAPDKSGLPSDRFSAERTGGSVSTLTIQRTQQEDSAVYLCASSLQVGATDTQYFGPGTRLTVL.

Many counts were recorded for this clonotype. The rearrangement links TRBV6-2 or TRBV6-3 to TRBJ2-7; D is uncertain. Germline V CDR1 and CDR2: MNHEY, SVGEGT. The CDR3 is 15 residues long. Between the trimmed V and J ends, which lost 6 bases and 0 bases, there was a span of 15 bases. CDR3 residues: CASRRDWASSYEQYF. The CDR3, as DNA: TGTGCCAGCAGACGCGACTGGGCTAGCTCCTACGAGCAGTACTTC.

This clonotype was recorded at least ten times. This chain connects TRBV30 to TRBJ2-1; 8 bases map to TRBD2. Germline V gene data show CDR1 as GTSNPN and CDR2 as SVGIG (reference sequence). The CDR3 runs to 12 residues. The ends lost 7 bases at V and 10 bases at J; junction bases unmatched: 9. The CDR3 loop reads CASQRERGEQFF. CDR3 sequence (DNA): TGTGCCTCCCAGCGGGAGCGCGGGGAGCAGTTCTTC.

This clonotype has only a few counts. CDR3 in DNA: TGCGCCAGCAGCCAAGATATCGCGGGAGCGTTTGGAGATACGCAGTATTTT. Protein sequence: CASSQDIAGAFGDTQYF. The V gene is TRBV4-3, the J gene TRBJ2-3, with 7 bases aligning to TRBD2. Losses at the gene ends were 0 bases for V and 5 bases for J; bases not matched to a gene: 11. CDR3 length: 17 residues. Germline values: CDR1 LGHNA, CDR2 YSLEER.

This clonotype was counted many times. The chain combines TRBV5-1 with TRBJ2-7; 8 positions match TRBD1. This CDR3 comprises 16 residues. Germline trimming cut 4 bases from V and 3 bases from J; bases unmatched to any gene: 12. CDR1 and CDR2 (germline): SGHRS, YFSETQ. The chain's CDR3 is CASSGQGVGAVYEQYF. The DNA for the CDR3 is TGCGCCAGCAGCGGACAGGGTGTAGGGGCGGTCTACGAGCAGTACTTC.

Concerning this clonotype itself: A read error may explain this, as a much larger clone is one base away. J is TRBJ2-7 and V is TRBV7-9; 9 nucleotides match TRBD1. In germline, CDR1 is SEHNR, CDR2 FQNEAQ (reference sequence). V lost 4 bases and J lost 1; bases outside the gene matches: 5. This CDR3 comprises 15 residues. The CDR3 loop reads CASSSLGQGSYEQYF. CDR3 coding DNA: TGTGCCAGCAGCTCACTGGGACAGGGATCCTACGAGCAGTACTTC. Filled out from reference TRBV7-9 and TRBJ2-7, the complete variable domain reads DTGVSQNPRHKITKRGQNVTFRCDPISEHNRLYWYRQTLGQGPEFLTYFQNEAQLEKSRLLSDRFSAERPKGSFSTLEIQRTEQGDSAMYLCASSSLGQGSYEQYFGPGTRLTVT.

This clonotype was counted a few times. The chain is built from TRBV20-1 and TRBJ2-7; D remains unclear. This CDR3 comprises 13 residues. The V gene lost 0 bases and the J gene lost 3 bases, with 9 bases spanning the gap. Per the germline V gene, CDR1 is DFQATT and CDR2 is SNEGSKA (reference sequence). The CDR3 region is CSARDGPHYEQYF. The CDR3 DNA sequence: TGCAGTGCTAGAGATGGACCCCACTACGAGCAGTACTTC.

The rearrangement links TRBV6-5 to TRBJ1-5; tentatively, D is TRBD1 (5 bases). CDR3 length equals 15 residues. Germline V CDR1 and CDR2: MNHEY, SVGAGI. With 3 bases removed from V and 7 bases from J, the gap between germline ends came to 16 bases. The CDR3 region is CASSYSDGAGQPQHF. The CDR3 DNA reads TGTGCCAGCAGTTATTCAGACGGGGCAGGGCAGCCCCAGCATTTT.

This chain connects TRBV5-1 to TRBJ2-1; TRBD2 matches at 8 bases. The V gene's germline CDR1 is SGHRS and CDR2 YFSETQ. This CDR3 has 17 amino acids. J gave up 0 bases and V 0 bases, and 5 bases lay outside the gene matches. For the CDR3, the DNA is TGCGCCAGCAGCTTGGCTCCGGGAGGGCCCTCCTACAATGAGCAGTTCTTC. Its protein is CASSLAPGGPSYNEQFF.

This clonotype was detected many times. The chain links TRBV27 to TRBJ1-1; 8 bases are a match to TRBD1. CDR3 length equals 15 residues. From germline, CDR1 is MNHEY and CDR2 SMNVEV (reference sequence). With V trimmed by 6 bases and J by 0 bases, 6 bases remained unmatched. CDR3 DNA: TGTGCCAGCAGACTTAACAGGGGGATGAACACTGAAGCTTTCTTT. It specifies CASRLNRGMNTEAFF.

This clonotype was counted ten times or more. V is TRBV7-9 and J is TRBJ2-1; D unresolved. The CDR3 covers 16 residues. V lost 1 base, J lost 0 bases, and 10 bases lay in between. Germline-derived CDR1 and CDR2 are SEHNR and FQNEAQ (reference sequence). The CDR3 region has the DNA TGTGCCAGCAGCTTAGTACCGATCCGCTCCTACAATGAGCAGTTCTTC. It specifies CASSLVPIRSYNEQFF.

This clonotype was seen a few times. The V and J genes are TRBV30 and TRBJ2-4; D is ambiguous. This CDR3 is built from 13 residues. Germline assignment: CDR1 GTSNPN and CDR2 SVGIG (reference sequence). Deletions cut 0 bases from V and 6 bases from J, with 9 bases between. CDR3: CAWSVLIGNIQYF. The CDR3 coding sequence is TGTGCCTGGAGTGTACTAATCGGAAACATTCAGTACTTC.

This clonotype was found a few times. This chain links TRBV20-1 with TRBJ2-1; weak D call: TRBD1 (5 bases). The CDR3 has 18 amino acids. Germline CDR1 is DFQATT and CDR2 is SNEGSKA (reference sequence). V was clipped by 6 bases and J by 1 base, with 25 bases between them. CDR3 protein: CSAPRAGPGQRSYNEQFF. The DNA of the CDR3 is TGCAGTGCGCCCCGGGCAGGGCCAGGGCAAAGGTCCTACAATGAGCAGTTCTTC.

Remarks on this clonotype: A read error may explain this, as a much larger clone is one base away. J is TRBJ2-3 and V is TRBV3-1; no reliable D call. Germline assignment: CDR1 LGHDT and CDR2 YNNKEL (reference sequence). V lost 7 bases, J lost 1 base, and 12 bases lay in between. This CDR3 comprises 14 residues. The CDR3 here is CASNPNAGTDTQYF. The CDR3 bases are TGTGCCAGCAATCCCAACGCGGGCACAGATACGCAGTATTTT.

This clonotype has just a few counts. The chain has TRBV7-2 and TRBJ1-1, with 10 bases fitting TRBD1. This CDR3 spans 14 amino acids. V shed 5 bases and J 7 bases; nucleotides not matched to a gene: 7. Germline V gene sequence: CDR1 SGHTA, CDR2 FQGNSA. The CDR3 reads CASSPRQGAGEAFF. DNA for the CDR3: TGTGCCAGCAGCCCCAGACAGGGGGCCGGTGAAGCTTTCTTT. Full variable domain (rest looked up from reference TRBV7-2 and TRBJ1-1): GAGVSQSPSNKVTEKGKDVELRCDPISGHTALYWYRQSLGQGLEFLIYFQGNSAPDKSGLPSDRFSAERTGGSVSTLTIQRTQQEDSAVYLCASSPRQGAGEAFFGQGTRLTVV.

The table lists this clonotype with many counts. The gene calls are TRBV11-2 and TRBJ1-1; D perhaps matches TRBD1 (5 bases). Germline assignment: CDR1 SGHAT and CDR2 FQNNGV. The V and J ends lost 0 bases and 11 bases respectively, with 13 bases between them. This CDR3 is 13 amino acids long. The CDR3 here is CASSLDRGGYAFF. The CDR3 DNA sequence: TGTGCCAGCAGCTTAGATCGCGGGGGTTACGCTTTCTTT.

The table lists this clonotype with a few counts. The chain recombines TRBV12-3 or TRBV12-4 with TRBJ1-6; 7 positions match TRBD1. The CDR3 has 16 residues. Losses at the gene ends were 4 bases for V and 6 bases for J; bases not matched to a gene: 9. The CDR3 region has the DNA TGTGCCAGCAGTTATACAAAAGGGACAGTTAATTCACCCCTCCACTTT. Amino acid sequence: CASSYTKGTVNSPLHF.